These 22 T cell receptor beta chains were sequenced from one sample in a study of T cells in Graves' hyperthyroidism and ophthalmopathy. Using RNA transcripts as the source, TCR beta CDR3 regions were amplified. The primer set for the first-round RT-PCR of the TCR CDR3 was HTBI. TCRdb reprocessed the multiplex PCR reads via MiXCR and lists one record per CDR3 protein. This sample has roughly 800,000 distinct CDR3 sequences, with 35% to 40% found just once. Sequencing used blood. Receptors originate from a man aged 18-30 years with Graves' hyperthyroidism.

The chain couples TRBV10-2 to TRBJ2-7; TRBD2 matches 12 bases. The CDR3 length is 16 residues. Germline loops: CDR1 WSHSY, CDR2 SAAADI. The ends lost 6 bases at V and 2 bases at J; junction bases unmatched: 8. The CDR3 here is CASSQEPSGGAYEQYF. The CDR3 nucleotides are TGCGCCAGCAGCCAAGAGCCTAGCGGGGGGGCCTACGAGCAGTACTTC.

V gene TRBV20-1 combines with J gene TRBJ1-1; the D gene is possibly TRBD1 (6 bases). The germline CDR1 and CDR2 sequences are DFQATT and SNEGSKA (reference sequence). The CDR3 covers 12 residues. V lost 6 bases, J lost 11 bases, and 19 bases lay in between. The chain's CDR3 is CSAYATGLGAFF. The CDR3 DNA reads TGCAGTGCCTACGCTACAGGGCTTGGCGCTTTCTTT.

This clonotype appeared many times. The chain carries TRBV7-9 and TRBJ1-2; D is possibly TRBD1 (5 bases). The CDR3 has 12 residues. The germline CDR1 and CDR2 sequences are SEHNR and FQNEAQ (reference sequence). Trimming left V 2 bases short and J 4 bases short, with 5 bases between. For the CDR3, the DNA is TGTGCCAGCAGCTTACAGGGCTATGGCTACACCTTC. Protein: CASSLQGYGYTF. The full variable domain, with the rest looked up from reference TRBV7-9 and TRBJ1-2, is DTGVSQNPRHKITKRGQNVTFRCDPISEHNRLYWYRQTLGQGPEFLTYFQNEAQLEKSRLLSDRFSAERPKGSFSTLEIQRTEQGDSAMYLCASSLQGYGYTFGSGTRLTVV.

This rearrangement joins TRBV7-9 to TRBJ2-5; maybe TRBD2 (7 bases). The V end lost 5 bases, the J end lost 4 bases, and 17 bases lay between the germline ends. The CDR3 contains 15 residues. The V gene's germline CDR1 is SEHNR and CDR2 FQNEAQ (reference sequence). CDR3 in amino acids: CASSPTRGARETQYF. The CDR3 bases are TGTGCCAGCAGCCCAACCCGGGGGGCAAGAGAGACCCAGTACTTC.

The rearrangement links TRBV7-8 to TRBJ2-5; 8 bases are a match to TRBD1. Germline V gives CDR1 SGHVS, CDR2 FQNEAQ. The V segment lost 4 bases and the J segment 4 bases; nucleotides outside the gene matches: 5. The length of the CDR3 is 14 residues. CDR3 bases: TGTGCCAGCAGCTGGACAGGGAGAGGAGAGACCCAGTACTTC. Translation: CASSWTGRGETQYF. The variable domain in full, with the rest retrieved from reference TRBV7-8 and TRBJ2-5, is GAGVSQSPRYKVAKRGQDVALRCDPISGHVSLFWYQQALGQGPEFLTYFQNEAQLDKSGLPSDRFFAERPEGSVSTLKIQRTQQEDSAVYLCASSWTGRGETQYFGPGTRLLVL.

With regard to this clonotype: One end of the junction fails to match germline, which may point to a read error. The rearrangement joins TRBV9 to TRBJ2-5; D perhaps matches TRBD1 (5 bases). From germline, CDR1 is SGDLS and CDR2 YYNGEE. The CDR3 covers 14 residues. CDR3 region: CASGVGDRQETQYF. In nucleotides, the CDR3 is TGTGCCAGCGGCGTAGGGGATCGCCAAGAGACCCAGTACTTC.

This clonotype has more than one count but fewer than ten. The chain links TRBV7-2 to TRBJ2-7, with 13 bases fitting TRBD2. After removal of 4 bases from V and 7 bases from J, the junction contained 4 bases not matched to a gene. The CDR3 runs to 14 residues. Germline V lookup: CDR1 SGHTA, CDR2 FQGNSA. CDR3 in amino acids: CASSWTSGGPEQYF. In DNA, the CDR3 is TGTGCCAGCAGCTGGACTAGCGGGGGTCCTGAGCAGTACTTC.

This chain joins TRBV11-1 and TRBJ1-6; D is perhaps TRBD1 (6 bases). Germline CDR1 and CDR2: SGHAT and FQDESV (reference sequence). V lost 5 bases and J lost 10, with 21 bases in between. The CDR3 contains 16 residues. CDR3: CASSAGQTWGGSPLHF. The CDR3 region has the DNA TGTGCCAGCAGCGCCGGACAGACTTGGGGTGGCTCACCCCTCCACTTT. Full variable domain (remainder filled in from reference TRBV11-1 and TRBJ1-6): EAEVAQSPRYKITEKSQAVAFWCDPISGHATLYWYRQILGQGPELLVQFQDESVVDDSQLPKDRFSAERLKGVDSTLKIQPAELGDSAMYLCASSAGQTWGGSPLHFGNGTRLTVT.

In the case of this clonotype: It is likely a read error, because the conserved phenylalanine at the end of the CDR3 is missing. Because the CDR3's place on the DNA is in doubt, the DNA is left out and the CDR3 is given as listed by TCRdb. This chain joins TRBV20-1 and TRBJ2-7; the D call in the table, TRBD2, was not verified against the DNA. Germline V gene sequence: CDR1 DFQATT, CDR2 SNEGSKA (reference sequence). The CDR3 length equals 9 residues, ends included. The CDR3 reads CSARSPSGT.

This clonotype was recorded at least ten times. This chain links TRBV20-1 with TRBJ1-2; tentatively, D is TRBD1 (5 bases). V lost 1 base and J lost 2, with 11 bases in between. CDR3 size: 14 residues. Germline V lookup: CDR1 DFQATT, CDR2 SNEGSKA (reference sequence). The CDR3 here is CSARGGAENYGYTF. The CDR3 DNA follows: TGCAGTGCTAGAGGAGGGGCCGAAAACTATGGCTACACCTTC.

The chain combines TRBV7-9 with TRBJ1-1; D is ambiguous. The germline V gene encodes CDR1 SEHNR and CDR2 FQNEAQ (reference sequence). This CDR3 is built from 18 residues. Trimming took off 5 bases at V and 2 bases at J, with 24 bases between the two ends. CDR3 amino acids: CASSQSLTGPAENTEAFF. CDR3 in DNA: TGTGCCAGCAGCCAATCTCTTACGGGTCCGGCAGAAAACACTGAAGCTTTCTTT. Complete variable domain (other parts from reference TRBV7-9 and TRBJ1-1): DTGVSQNPRHKITKRGQNVTFRCDPISEHNRLYWYRQTLGQGPEFLTYFQNEAQLEKSRLLSDRFSAERPKGSFSTLEIQRTEQGDSAMYLCASSQSLTGPAENTEAFFGQGTRLTVV.

The chain employs TRBV6-5 and TRBJ1-1; 8 nucleotides line up with TRBD1. V lost 4 bases and J lost 3; bases outside the gene matches: 10. This CDR3 is built from 16 residues. The germline CDR1 and CDR2 sequences are MNHEY and SVGAGI. The CDR3 loop reads CASSSHNRGVDTEAFF. For the CDR3, the DNA is TGTGCCAGCAGTTCCCATAACAGGGGGGTGGACACTGAAGCTTTCTTT.

This clonotype was picked up many times. J is TRBJ1-1 and V is TRBV7-9; weak D call: TRBD1 (6 bases). From germline, CDR1 is SEHNR and CDR2 FQNEAQ (reference sequence). The CDR3 runs to 14 residues. V lost 4 bases and J lost 1, with 10 bases in between. CDR3 region: CASSSGQPNTEAFF. As DNA, the CDR3 is TGTGCCAGCAGCTCAGGACAGCCGAACACTGAAGCTTTCTTT. Combining the CDR3 with reference TRBV7-9 and TRBJ1-1 gives the whole variable domain DTGVSQNPRHKITKRGQNVTFRCDPISEHNRLYWYRQTLGQGPEFLTYFQNEAQLEKSRLLSDRFSAERPKGSFSTLEIQRTEQGDSAMYLCASSSGQPNTEAFFGQGTRLTVV.

V usage is TRBV10-3 and J usage is TRBJ2-2; TRBD1 aligns across 9 bases. The V segment lost 10 bases and the J segment 5 bases; nucleotides outside the gene matches: 8. The CDR3 consists of 14 residues. Germline CDR1 and CDR2: ENHRY and SYGVKD. The DNA of the CDR3 is TGTGCCACCGAAGAGGGACAGGGAACCGGGGAGCTGTTTTTT. Its translation: CATEEGQGTGELFF.

This clonotype was recorded at least ten times. The V and J genes are TRBV19 and TRBJ1-4; D unresolved. Germline assignment: CDR1 LNHDA and CDR2 SQIVND (reference sequence). Between the trimmed V and J ends, which lost 8 bases and 0 bases, there was a span of 4 bases. This CDR3 comprises 12 residues. The CDR3, as DNA: TGTGCCAGTGGCCCAACTAATGAAAAACTGTTTTTT. Its protein is CASGPTNEKLFF. Based on the CDR3 plus reference TRBV19 and TRBJ1-4, the full variable domain is DGGITQSPKYLFRKEGQNVTLSCEQNLNHDAMYWYRQDPGQGLRLIYYSQIVNDFQKGDIAEGYSVSREKKESFPLTVTSAQKNPTAFYLCASGPTNEKLFFGSGTQLSVL.

This chain links TRBV12-3 or TRBV12-4 with TRBJ1-6; D is unclear. The CDR3 totals 15 residues. Trimming took off 6 bases at V and 6 bases at J, with 15 bases between the two ends. CDR3 loop: CASSQDGVANSPLHF. CDR3 nucleotide sequence: TGTGCCAGCAGCCAAGATGGGGTCGCTAATTCACCCCTCCACTTT.

The sample holds a few counts of this clonotype. V gene TRBV9 combines with J gene TRBJ2-7; 10 nucleotides line up with TRBD1. The trim removed 6 bases at V and 6 bases at J, leaving 6 bases unmatched. This CDR3 contains 13 residues. Germline CDR1 reads SGDLS; CDR2 reads YYNGEE. In nucleotides, the CDR3 is TGTGCCAGCACCGGGACAGGGGTGACCGAGCAGTACTTC. It is translated as CASTGTGVTEQYF. The entire variable domain, with the rest obtained from reference TRBV9 and TRBJ2-7, is as follows: DSGVTQTPKHLITATGQRVTLRCSPRSGDLSVYWYQQSLDQGLQFLIQYYNGEERAKGNILERFSAQQFPDLHSELNLSSLELGDSALYFCASTGTGVTEQYFGPGTRLTVT.

The chain is built from TRBV25-1 and TRBJ1-2; D is possibly TRBD1 (6 bases). This CDR3 is 14 amino acids long. Germline CDR1 reads MGHDK; CDR2 reads SYGVNS. V lost 8 bases and J 2 bases, leaving 15 bases between the germline ends. The CDR3: CASRGGHLNYGYTF. The CDR3, as DNA: TGTGCCAGCCGGGGGGGACATTTAAACTATGGCTACACCTTC.

The chain links TRBV15 to TRBJ1-5; D is undetermined. Trimming removed 3 bases from V and 5 bases from J, with 14 bases in between. CDR1 is LNHNV, CDR2 YYDKDF, per germline (reference sequence). This CDR3 is 15 amino acids long. CDR3 sequence reads: CATSSAWGGDQPQHF. The CDR3 DNA is TGTGCCACCAGCAGTGCTTGGGGTGGCGATCAGCCCCAGCATTTT.

In its sample, this clonotype was seen many times. V and J are TRBV15 and TRBJ1-4, with 7 bases that match TRBD1. CDR1 is LNHNV and CDR2 is YYDKDF in the germline V gene (reference sequence). The CDR3 has 19 amino acids. J was trimmed by 0 bases and V by 0 bases; bases with no gene match: 10. Here the CDR3 reads CATSRDNSGDRATNEKLFF. The CDR3 bases are TGTGCCACCAGCAGAGATAATTCCGGGGACAGAGCAACTAATGAAAAACTGTTTTTT.

A note on this clonotype: A read error is the likely source, as a far larger clone sits one nucleotide away. The chain combines TRBV7-9 with TRBJ2-7; D call uncertain. The CDR3 consists of 13 residues. Trimming stripped 1 base from V and 2 bases from J, with 6 bases between. Germline CDR1 and CDR2: SEHNR and FQNEAQ (reference sequence). The CDR3, as DNA: TGTGCCAGCAGCTTAGACAATACCTACGAGCAGTACTTC. As protein: CASSLDNTYEQYF. Full variable domain (rest looked up from reference TRBV7-9 and TRBJ2-7): DTGVSQNPRHKITKRGQNVTFRCDPISEHNRLYWYRQTLGQGPEFLTYFQNEAQLEKSRLLSDRFSAERPKGSFSTLEIQRTEQGDSAMYLCASSLDNTYEQYFGPGTRLTVT.

This clonotype was seen a few times. The CDR3 loop reads CASSLAGTGDPYEQYF. Here the CDR3 DNA reads TGTGCCAGCAGCTTAGCGGGGACAGGGGACCCCTACGAGCAGTACTTC. V usage is TRBV11-2 and J usage is TRBJ2-7, with 10 bases fitting TRBD1. The CDR3 consists of 16 residues. V lost 1 base to trimming and J lost 2 bases; unmatched junction nucleotides: 5. CDR1 SGHAT and CDR2 FQNNGV come from the germline V gene.